This entry concerns a single T cell receptor (beta chain). Its antigen is unknown. The CDR3, from cysteine to phenylalanine, totals 16 residues. DNA was not recorded. CDR1 and CDR2, per the germline V gene (reference sequence), are SEHNR and FQNEAQ. This entry is derived from a study of alternative splicing in chronic myeloid leukemia remission (dated by TCRdb to the early 2020s). For context, the study as a whole: Remission specimens from the trials were collected at major or complete molecular response, at 12 or 24 months of TKI therapy. Total RNA was extracted with Trizol from peripheral blood mononuclear cells of diagnosis, remission and control samples. RNA sequencing was used to profile peripheral blood taken from chronic-phase CML patients both at diagnosis and at remission, and those profiles were then compared against healthy donors. Total leukocytes from peripheral blood collected in EDTA were used as the trial diagnostic specimens. The RESIST (imatinib), ENESTxtnd (nilotinib) and PINNACLE (nilotinib plus pegylated interferon) trials supplied fewer than 10 diagnostic specimens along with matched remission specimens. In terms of female/male counts, the diagnosis samples were 11/5, the remission samples were 8/3 and the controls were 2/4. The median age was around 52 years at diagnosis, around 56 at remission and approximately 36 for the healthy controls. Nine CML samples, seven diagnostic and two matched remission, were obtained from the French Persistem study.

The time point label corresponds to: major or complete molecular response after front-line TKI therapy. The patient cohort comprised sixteen CML patients, with matched post-remission samples retrieved for a subset of them. Libraries were built with bulk RNA-seq. The TruSeq Stranded RNA sample prep kit was used to generate libraries of poly-A-enriched mRNA from an input of around 1 ug total RNA. Paired-end sequencing was carried out on a HiSeq 2500, and each sample was sequenced in triplicate. Each mate in the RNA-seq data had a read length of 125 nucleotides. The authors' pipeline ran thus. Reads were trimmed and aligned to hg38 with STAR v2.7, with quality control by FASTQC, RSeQC and multiqc. Salmon 0.14.1 was used to quantify gene expression levels as transcripts per million (TPM). The results of principal component analysis suggested that neither trial, library batch, sequencing batch, treatment regimen nor sex drove the transcriptomic profiles. TCRdb reprocessed the reads into one record per CDR3 protein sequence, lacking DNA. TCRdb, not the original authors, processed these V and J calls. The sample includes about 150 distinct CDR3 sequences, with about 94% observed a single time. The ten largest clones represent 17% of the sample.

On the study overall, not on this receptor specifically: Blood cell composition varied strongly between timepoints, moving from enrichment of myeloid progenitors at diagnosis to enrichment of mature lymphoid cells at remission. Blood cell composition at remission was reconfigured to resemble lymphoid cell-enriched normal controls.

The V and J genes are TRBV7-9 and TRBJ1-2; the D call from TCRdb, TRBD1, cannot be confirmed without DNA. The clonotype comes from an adult with chronic myeloid leukemia. The material was PBMCs or total blood leukocytes (not recorded which), obtained during remission. The CDR3 is CASSLTGTVANYGYTF.